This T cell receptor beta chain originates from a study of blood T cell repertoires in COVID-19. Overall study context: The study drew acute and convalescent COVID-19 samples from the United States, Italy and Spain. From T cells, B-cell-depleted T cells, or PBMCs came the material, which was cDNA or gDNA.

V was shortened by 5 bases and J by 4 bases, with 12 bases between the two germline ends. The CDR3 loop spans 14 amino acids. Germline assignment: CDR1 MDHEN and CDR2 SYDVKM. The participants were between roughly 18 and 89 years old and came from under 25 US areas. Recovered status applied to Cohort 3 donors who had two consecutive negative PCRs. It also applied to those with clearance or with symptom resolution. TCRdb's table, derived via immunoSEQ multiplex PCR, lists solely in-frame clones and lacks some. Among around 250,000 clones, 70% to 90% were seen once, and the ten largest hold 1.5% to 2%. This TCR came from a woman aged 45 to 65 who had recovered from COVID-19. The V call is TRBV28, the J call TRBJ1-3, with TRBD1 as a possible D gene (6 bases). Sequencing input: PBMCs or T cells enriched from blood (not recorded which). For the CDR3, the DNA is TGTGCCAGCAGTCCCAGGGGTACGGGAAACACCATATATTTT. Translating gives CASSPRGTGNTIYF.